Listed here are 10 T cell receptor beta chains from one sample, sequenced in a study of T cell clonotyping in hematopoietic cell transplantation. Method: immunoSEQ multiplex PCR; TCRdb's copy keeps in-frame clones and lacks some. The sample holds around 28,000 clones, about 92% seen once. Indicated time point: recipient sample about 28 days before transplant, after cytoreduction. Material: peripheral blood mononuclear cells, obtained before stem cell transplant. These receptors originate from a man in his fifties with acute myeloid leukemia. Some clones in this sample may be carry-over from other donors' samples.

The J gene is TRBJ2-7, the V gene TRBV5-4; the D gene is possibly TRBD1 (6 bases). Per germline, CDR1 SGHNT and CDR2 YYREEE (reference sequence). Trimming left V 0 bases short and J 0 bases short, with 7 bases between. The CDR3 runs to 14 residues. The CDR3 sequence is CASSLGDTSYEQYF. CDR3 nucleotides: TGTGCCAGCAGCTTGGGGGACACCTCCTACGAGCAGTACTTC. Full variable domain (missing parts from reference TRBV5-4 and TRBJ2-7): ETGVTQSPTHLIKTRGQQVTLRCSSQSGHNTVSWYQQALGQGPQFIFQYYREEENGRGNFPPRFSGLQFPNYSSELNVNALELDDSALYLCASSLGDTSYEQYFGPGTRLTVT.

CDR3 loop: CASSSGLNTEAFF. The CDR3 DNA sequence: TGTGCCAGCAGCTCGGGATTGAACACTGAAGCTTTCTTT. The chain recombines TRBV11-2 with TRBJ1-1, with D unclear. Trimming took off 4 bases at V and 0 bases at J, with 6 bases between the two ends. In germline, CDR1 is SGHAT, CDR2 FQNNGV. The CDR3 spans 13 residues.

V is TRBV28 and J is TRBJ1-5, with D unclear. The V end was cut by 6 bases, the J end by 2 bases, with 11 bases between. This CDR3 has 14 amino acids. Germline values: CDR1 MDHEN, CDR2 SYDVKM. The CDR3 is CASSPPLGNQPQHF. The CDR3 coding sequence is TGTGCCAGCAGCCCCCCTTTGGGCAATCAGCCCCAGCATTTT.

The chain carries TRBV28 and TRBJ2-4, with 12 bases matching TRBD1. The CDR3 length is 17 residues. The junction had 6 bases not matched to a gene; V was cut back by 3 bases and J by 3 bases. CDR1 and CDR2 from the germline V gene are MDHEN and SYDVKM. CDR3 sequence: CASSFSGQGAVKNIQYF. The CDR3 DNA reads TGTGCCAGCAGTTTTTCGGGACAGGGGGCGGTCAAAAACATTCAGTACTTC.

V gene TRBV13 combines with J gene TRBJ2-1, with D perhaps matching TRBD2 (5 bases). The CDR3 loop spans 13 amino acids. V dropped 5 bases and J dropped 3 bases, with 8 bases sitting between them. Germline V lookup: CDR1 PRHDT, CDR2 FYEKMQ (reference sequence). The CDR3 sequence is CASSRTVYNEQFF. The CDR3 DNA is TGTGCCAGCAGCAGGACTGTCTACAATGAGCAGTTCTTC.

Here the CDR3 reads CASSPRDRGNEKLFF. The DNA of the CDR3 is TGTGCCAGCAGTCCGCGGGACAGGGGCAATGAAAAACTGTTTTTT. The rearrangement uses TRBV27 and TRBJ1-4, with 10 nucleotides matching TRBD1. The CDR3 loop spans 15 amino acids. In germline, CDR1 is MNHEY, CDR2 SMNVEV (reference sequence). V shed 5 bases and J 5 bases; nucleotides not matched to a gene: 5. Looking up the rest from reference TRBV27 and TRBJ1-4 gives the full variable domain: EAQVTQNPRYLITVTGKKLTVTCSQNMNHEYMSWYRQDPGLGLRQIYYSMNVEVTDKGDVPEGYKVSRKEKRNFPLILESPSPNQTSLYFCASSPRDRGNEKLFFGSGTQLSVL.

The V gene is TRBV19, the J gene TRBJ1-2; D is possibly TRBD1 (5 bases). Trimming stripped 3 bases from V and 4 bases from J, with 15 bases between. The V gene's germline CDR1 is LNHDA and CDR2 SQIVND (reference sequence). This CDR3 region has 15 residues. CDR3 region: CASSMGPGGVYGYTF. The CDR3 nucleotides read TGTGCCAGTAGTATGGGGCCAGGAGGGGTCTATGGCTACACCTTC.

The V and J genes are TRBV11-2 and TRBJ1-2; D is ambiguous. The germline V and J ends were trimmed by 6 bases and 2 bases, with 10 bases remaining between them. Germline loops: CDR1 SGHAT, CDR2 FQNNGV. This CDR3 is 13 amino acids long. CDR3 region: CASRQDLNYGYTF. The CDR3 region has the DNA TGTGCCAGCAGGCAAGATTTAAACTATGGCTACACCTTC.

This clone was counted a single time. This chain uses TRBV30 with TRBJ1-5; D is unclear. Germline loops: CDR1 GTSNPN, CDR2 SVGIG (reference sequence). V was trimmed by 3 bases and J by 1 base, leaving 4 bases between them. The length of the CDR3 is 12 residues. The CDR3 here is CAWSRSNQPQHF. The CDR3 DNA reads TGTGCCTGGAGCAGGAGCAATCAGCCCCAGCATTTT.

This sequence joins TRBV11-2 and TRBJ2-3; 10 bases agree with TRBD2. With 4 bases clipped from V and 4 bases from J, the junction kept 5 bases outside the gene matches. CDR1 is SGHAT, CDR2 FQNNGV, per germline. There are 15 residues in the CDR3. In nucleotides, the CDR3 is TGTGCCAGCAGCTACGGGACTAGCGATTCAGATACGCAGTATTTT. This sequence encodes CASSYGTSDSDTQYF.